Following are 5 T cell receptor beta chains from one sample sequenced in a study of T cell therapy after organ transplantation. Clones were sequenced by immunoSEQ multiplex PCR, and TCRdb holds only the in-frame ones, with some missing. In the table there are roughly 48,000 clones, 94% of which are singletons. The antigens of these receptors remain unknown. Here the sequenced sample was CD8+ T cells from blood, taken before autologous CMV-specific T cell therapy. The receptors stem from a human patient who had received a solid organ transplant and had CMV disease.

The chain uses TRBV4-3 and TRBJ1-1; a weak D match, TRBD1 (5 bases). The CDR3 loop spans 14 amino acids. Trimming removed 0 bases from V and 4 bases from J, with 9 bases in between. The V gene's germline CDR1 is LGHNA and CDR2 YSLEER. CDR3 sequence (DNA): TGCGCCAGCAGCCAAGATCTAGGGGCCACTGAAGCTTTCTTT. Translated: CASSQDLGATEAFF.

The V gene is TRBV4-3, the J gene TRBJ1-2, with D possibly TRBD1 on 5 matching bases. Between the trimmed V and J ends, which lost 1 base and 4 bases, there was a span of 13 bases. This CDR3 spans 15 amino acids. The germline V gene encodes CDR1 LGHNA and CDR2 YSLEER. CDR3 in amino acids: CASSQVEGSLYGYTF. The CDR3, as DNA: TGCGCCAGCAGCCAAGTGGAGGGGTCCCTCTATGGCTACACCTTC.

This clone came up once. The CDR3 nucleotides read TGTGCCAGCAGCTTAAGGACTAAAGTGCAAGAGACCCAGTACTTC. It is translated as CASSLRTKVQETQYF. This chain joins TRBV7-9 and TRBJ2-5; weak D call: TRBD2 (6 bases). The CDR3 runs to 15 residues. V lost 2 bases and J 2 bases, leaving 12 bases between the germline ends. CDR1 and CDR2 from the germline V gene are SEHNR and FQNEAQ (reference sequence). Full variable domain (outside the CDR3, taken from reference TRBV7-9 and TRBJ2-5): DTGVSQNPRHKITKRGQNVTFRCDPISEHNRLYWYRQTLGQGPEFLTYFQNEAQLEKSRLLSDRFSAERPKGSFSTLEIQRTEQGDSAMYLCASSLRTKVQETQYFGPGTRLLVL.

The chain employs TRBV11-2 and TRBJ2-3, with unresolved D. V shed 5 bases and J shed 1 base, with 10 bases lying between them. Per the germline V gene, CDR1 is SGHAT and CDR2 is FQNNGV. The CDR3 is made up of 14 amino acids. The CDR3 spells CASSAPVGTDTQYF. The CDR3 nucleotides read TGTGCCAGCAGCGCCCCGGTGGGCACAGATACGCAGTATTTT.

The genes are TRBV4-2 and TRBJ2-5; D tentatively reads TRBD1 or TRBD2 (6 bases each). The CDR3 runs to 15 residues. Per the germline V gene, CDR1 is LGHNA and CDR2 is YNFKEQ. Trimming left V 0 bases short and J 8 bases short, with 16 bases between. CDR3 region: CASSQERGAAETQYF. CDR3 DNA sequence: TGTGCCAGCAGCCAAGAGAGGGGGGCGGCAGAAACCCAGTACTTC.